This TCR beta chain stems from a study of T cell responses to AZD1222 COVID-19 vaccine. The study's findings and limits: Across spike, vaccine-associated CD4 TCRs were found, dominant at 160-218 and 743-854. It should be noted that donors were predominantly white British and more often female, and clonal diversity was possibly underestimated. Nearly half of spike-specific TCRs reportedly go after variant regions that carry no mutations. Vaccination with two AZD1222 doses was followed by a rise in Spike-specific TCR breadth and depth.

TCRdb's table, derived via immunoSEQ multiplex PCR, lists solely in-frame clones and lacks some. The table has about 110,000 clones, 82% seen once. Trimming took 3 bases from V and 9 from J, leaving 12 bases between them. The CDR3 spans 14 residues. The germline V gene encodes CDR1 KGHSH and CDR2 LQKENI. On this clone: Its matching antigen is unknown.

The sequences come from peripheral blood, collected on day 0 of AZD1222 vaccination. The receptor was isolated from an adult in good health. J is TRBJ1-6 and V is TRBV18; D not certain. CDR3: CASSPGTESSPLHF. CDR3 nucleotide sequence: TGTGCCAGCTCACCCGGTACGGAGAGTTCACCCCTCCACTTT.